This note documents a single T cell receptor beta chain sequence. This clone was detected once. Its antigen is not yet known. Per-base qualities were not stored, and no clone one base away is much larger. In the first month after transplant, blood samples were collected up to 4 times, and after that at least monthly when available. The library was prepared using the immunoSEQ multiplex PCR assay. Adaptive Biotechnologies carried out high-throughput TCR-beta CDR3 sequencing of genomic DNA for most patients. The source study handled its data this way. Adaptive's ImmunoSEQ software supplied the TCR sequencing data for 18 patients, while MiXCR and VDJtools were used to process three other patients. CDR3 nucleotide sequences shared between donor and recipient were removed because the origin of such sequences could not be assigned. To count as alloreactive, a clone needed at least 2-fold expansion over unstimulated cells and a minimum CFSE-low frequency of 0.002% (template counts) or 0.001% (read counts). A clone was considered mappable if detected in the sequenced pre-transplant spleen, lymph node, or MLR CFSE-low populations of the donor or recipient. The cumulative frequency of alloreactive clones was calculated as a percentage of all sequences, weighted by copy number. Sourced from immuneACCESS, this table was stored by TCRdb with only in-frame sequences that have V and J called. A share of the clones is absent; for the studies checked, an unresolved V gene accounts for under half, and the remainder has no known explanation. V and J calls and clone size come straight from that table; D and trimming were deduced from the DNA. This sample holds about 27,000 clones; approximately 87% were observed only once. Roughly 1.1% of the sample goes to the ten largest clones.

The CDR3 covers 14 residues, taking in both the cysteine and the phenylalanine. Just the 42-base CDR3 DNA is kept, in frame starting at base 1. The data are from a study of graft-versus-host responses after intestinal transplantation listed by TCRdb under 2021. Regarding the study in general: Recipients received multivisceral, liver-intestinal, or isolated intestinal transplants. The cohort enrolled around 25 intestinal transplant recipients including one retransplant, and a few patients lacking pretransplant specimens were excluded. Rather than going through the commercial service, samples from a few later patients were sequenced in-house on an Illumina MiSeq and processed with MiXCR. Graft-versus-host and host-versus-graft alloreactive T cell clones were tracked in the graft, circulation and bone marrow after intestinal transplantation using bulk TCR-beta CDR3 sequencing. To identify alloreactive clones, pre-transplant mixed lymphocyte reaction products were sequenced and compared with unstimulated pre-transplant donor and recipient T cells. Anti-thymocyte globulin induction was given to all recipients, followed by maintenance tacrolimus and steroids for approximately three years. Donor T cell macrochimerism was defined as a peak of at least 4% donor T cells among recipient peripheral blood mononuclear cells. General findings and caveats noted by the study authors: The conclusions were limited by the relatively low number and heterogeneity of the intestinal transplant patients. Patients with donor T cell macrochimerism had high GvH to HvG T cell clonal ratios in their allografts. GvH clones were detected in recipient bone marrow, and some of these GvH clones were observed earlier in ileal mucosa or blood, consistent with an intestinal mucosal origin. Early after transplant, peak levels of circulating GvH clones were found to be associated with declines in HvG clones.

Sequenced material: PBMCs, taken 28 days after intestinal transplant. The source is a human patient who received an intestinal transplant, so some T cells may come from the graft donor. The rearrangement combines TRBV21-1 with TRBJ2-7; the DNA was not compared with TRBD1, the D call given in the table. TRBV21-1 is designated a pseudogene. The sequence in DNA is TGTGCCAGCAGCACACCAGGGGTTACCTACGAGCAGTACTTC. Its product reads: CASSTPGVTYEQYF.